This entry lists 28 T cell receptor beta chains sequenced from one sample in a study of glioma-infiltrating T cells (dated by TCRdb to the mid-2010s). Sequencing was carried out with an Illumina MiSeq. TCR alpha and beta CDR3 regions were amplified with the iRepertoire nested amplicon-rescue multiplex PCR (arm-PCR) platform from RNA. TCRdb trimmed the raw reads at Q25, called clones with MiXCR and kept productive beta chains. Rows merge per CDR3 protein into single entries with the most common DNA and genes. This sample gives 110,000 or so distinct CDR3 sequences in total; about 25% of them show up just once. Of the sample, roughly 30% is held by the ten largest clones. Sequencing was done on a sample of glioma tissue, nonneoplastic brain tissue, or PBMCs (not recorded which). The origin of the receptors is a human donor with low-grade glioma or glioblastoma, undergoing nonglioma brain surgery, or in good health (not recorded which).

This clonotype was found many times. The gene calls are TRBV6-1 and TRBJ2-1; 12 nucleotides agree with TRBD2. Germline V gene lookup returns CDR1 MNHNS and CDR2 SASEGT. The CDR3 has 18 residues. V shed 5 bases and J 0 bases; nucleotides not matched to a gene: 8. The CDR3, as DNA: TGTGCCAGCAGTTACCTGACTAGCGGGAGCCGCTCCTACAATGAGCAGTTCTTC. Translated, it gives CASSYLTSGSRSYNEQFF.

V and J are TRBV19 and TRBJ1-1; possibly TRBD1 for D (5 bases). Germline loops: CDR1 LNHDA, CDR2 SQIVND (reference sequence). The CDR3 loop spans 15 amino acids. Trimming stripped 9 bases from V and 2 bases from J, with 19 bases between. CDR3 sequence (DNA): TGTGCCAGCAGGGCCGTGGGACGGAAAAACACTGAAGCTTTCTTT. It translates to CASRAVGRKNTEAFF.

This clonotype has just a few counts. The CDR3 loop is CASSLSGQGAKYGYTF. CDR3 DNA sequence: TGTGCCAGTAGCCTCTCCGGGCAGGGGGCGAAGTATGGCTACACCTTC. V is TRBV19 and J is TRBJ1-2, with 8 bases identical to TRBD1. Trimming removed 6 bases from V and 5 bases from J; junction bases left unmatched: 14. The germline V gene encodes CDR1 LNHDA and CDR2 SQIVND (reference sequence). There are 16 residues in the CDR3. The full variable domain, rest sourced from reference TRBV19 and TRBJ1-2, is DGGITQSPKYLFRKEGQNVTLSCEQNLNHDAMYWYRQDPGQGLRLIYYSQIVNDFQKGDIAEGYSVSREKKESFPLTVTSAQKNPTAFYLCASSLSGQGAKYGYTFGSGTRLTVV.

This clonotype was observed at least ten times. The chain employs TRBV24-1 and TRBJ2-2; D ambiguous. Trimming pared 5 bases from V and 0 bases from J, leaving 12 bases between. Germline V CDR1 and CDR2: KGHDR, SFDVKD. This CDR3 has 16 amino acids. CDR3 loop: CATSANRMANTGELFF. The CDR3 DNA reads as TGTGCCACCAGTGCCAATCGGATGGCGAACACCGGGGAGCTGTTTTTT.

This clonotype came up a few times. This sequence joins TRBV19 and TRBJ1-1, with 7 bases matching TRBD1. This CDR3 is 15 amino acids long. Germline lookup yields CDR1 LNHDA and CDR2 SQIVND (reference sequence). V dropped 0 bases and J dropped 10; count of bases not matched to a gene: 11. CDR3 residues: CASSIDLTGLVGAFF. CDR3 sequence (DNA): TGTGCCAGTAGTATAGACTTGACAGGGCTGGTAGGAGCTTTCTTT.

CDR3 in DNA: TGTGCCAGTAGTGGTGGGCCAACGACCATCTCCTATAATTCACCCCTCCACTTT. Its translation: CASSGGPTTISYNSPLHF. This chain connects TRBV19 to TRBJ1-6; no firm D call. Trimming stripped 5 bases from V and 0 bases from J, with 17 bases between. Germline loops: CDR1 LNHDA, CDR2 SQIVND (reference sequence). CDR3 length: 18 residues.

The V call is TRBV12-3 or TRBV12-4, the J call TRBJ2-3; possible D gene TRBD2, 5 bases. V was shortened by 3 bases and J by 2 bases, with 9 bases between the two germline ends. The CDR3 spans 14 residues. CDR3 DNA sequence: TGTGCCAGCAGTTTGAACGGGGACACAGATACGCAGTATTTT. Amino acid sequence: CASSLNGDTDTQYF.

This clonotype was seen just once. This sequence joins TRBV6-2 or TRBV6-3 and TRBJ2-7; 9 bases are a match to TRBD1. From germline, CDR1 is MNHEY and CDR2 SVGEGT. V lost 2 bases and J lost 5; bases outside the gene matches: 7. The length of the CDR3 is 15 residues. The CDR3 here is CASSYGTGIDHEQYF. CDR3 coding DNA: TGTGCCAGCAGTTACGGGACAGGGATTGATCACGAGCAGTACTTC.

As for this clonotype: A much larger clone sits a single nucleotide away, making a read error possible. J is TRBJ2-7 and V is TRBV29-1; D is undetermined. There are 13 residues in the CDR3. Germline V lookup: CDR1 SQVTM, CDR2 ANQGSEA. CDR3: CPSLKDETYEQYF. CDR3 nucleotide sequence: TGCCCAAGTCTGAAGGACGAGACCTACGAGCAGTACTTC.

About this clonotype: This may be a read error, as it is one base from a much larger clone. The gene calls are TRBV7-2 and TRBJ2-7; D gene uncertain. The CDR3 has 14 amino acids. Germline V gene sequence: CDR1 SGHTA, CDR2 FQGNSA. In nucleotides, the CDR3 is TGTGCCAGCAGCTTAAAGTTACCCTCCTACGAGCAGTGCTTC. This gives the protein CASSLKLPSYEQCF.

This clonotype was counted ten times or more. The chain is built from TRBV7-2 and TRBJ1-2, with 8 nucleotides matching TRBD1. Per germline, CDR1 SGHTA and CDR2 FQGNSA. The junction had 11 bases not matched to a gene; V was cut back by 0 bases and J by 8 bases. This CDR3 has 16 residues. This chain's CDR3 is CASSLAHQDRVAGYTF. The CDR3 DNA reads as TGTGCCAGCAGCTTAGCACATCAGGACAGGGTAGCCGGCTACACCTTC.

This clonotype was seen many times. The chain recombines TRBV20-1 with TRBJ1-1; TRBD1 aligns across 7 bases. The CDR3 sequence is 14 residues long. Losses at the gene ends were 3 bases for V and 0 bases for J; bases not matched to a gene: 4. Per germline, CDR1 DFQATT and CDR2 SNEGSKA (reference sequence). The CDR3 sequence is CSARETGLNTEAFF. The CDR3 DNA reads as TGCAGTGCTAGGGAGACAGGGTTGAACACTGAAGCTTTCTTT.

This clonotype was seen ten or more times. V usage is TRBV4-2 and J usage is TRBJ2-3; D ambiguous. Trimming pared 0 bases from V and 4 bases from J, leaving 5 bases between. Per germline, CDR1 LGHNA and CDR2 YNFKEQ. This CDR3 has 13 residues. CDR3 protein: CASSQDDPDTQYF. The DNA for the CDR3 is TGTGCCAGCAGCCAAGACGACCCAGATACGCAGTATTTT.

The CDR3 sequence: CAWSSGKGGKNIQYF. CDR3 in DNA: TGTGCCTGGAGTAGCGGGAAAGGGGGCAAAAACATTCAGTACTTC. The rearrangement joins TRBV30 to TRBJ2-4; TRBD2 might be the D (7 bases). Trimming shortened V by 2 bases and J by 3 bases, and 14 bases separated the two germline ends. The CDR3 is 15 amino acids. Germline V CDR1 and CDR2: GTSNPN, SVGIG (reference sequence).

J is TRBJ1-5 and V is TRBV12-3 or TRBV12-4; the D is unclear. This CDR3 is built from 14 residues. V was cut by 7 bases and J by 4 bases, with 14 bases left in between. Here the CDR3 reads CASTRRTENQPQHF. DNA for the CDR3: TGTGCCAGCACCCGCCGGACGGAGAATCAGCCCCAGCATTTT.

This clonotype was picked up many times. The chain carries TRBV20-1 and TRBJ2-3; 11 bases agree with TRBD2. The V and J ends lost 4 bases and 0 bases, in that order; junction bases with no gene match: 3. The CDR3 runs 15 residues. Germline CDR1 is DFQATT and CDR2 is SNEGSKA (reference sequence). Written as DNA, the CDR3 is TGCAGTGCTATAGCGGGAGGGCGGAGCACAGATACGCAGTATTTT. Translation: CSAIAGGRSTDTQYF.

Details on this clonotype: A single base separates this from a much larger clone, so it may be a read error. The V gene is TRBV7-2, the J gene TRBJ2-7; no definite D call. V lost 2 bases, J lost 0 bases, and 8 bases lay in between. In germline, CDR1 is SGHTA, CDR2 FQGNSA. This CDR3 is built from 14 residues. The CDR3 coding sequence is TGTGCCAGCAGCTTAAAAGGGATCTCCTACGAGCAGTACTTC. It codes for CASSLKGISYEQYF.

In regard to this clonotype: This clone may be a read error of a much larger clone one base away. The chain recombines TRBV19 with TRBJ1-5, with TRBD1 as a possible D gene (5 bases). The length of the CDR3 is 15 residues. Germline V lookup: CDR1 LNHDA, CDR2 SQIVND (reference sequence). CDR3 bases: TGTGCCAGTAGTATAAGGGGATTGAGCAATAAGCCCCAGCATTTT. It codes for CASSIRGLSNKPQHF.

This clonotype was counted a few times. This chain connects TRBV9 to TRBJ1-2; TRBD1 is a possible D gene (5 bases). The germline V gene has CDR1 SGDLS and CDR2 YYNGEE. V lost 0 bases and J 6 bases, leaving 24 bases between the germline ends. This CDR3 spans 18 amino acids. This CDR3 is CASSVGAGEGILWNGYTF. The CDR3 region has the DNA TGTGCCAGCAGCGTAGGGGCAGGCGAGGGGATCCTATGGAATGGCTACACCTTC.

This clonotype came up many times. V usage is TRBV7-3 and J usage is TRBJ1-6; D gene ambiguous. Deletions cut 2 bases from V and 6 bases from J, with 8 bases between. The CDR3 sequence is 14 residues long. Germline V gene sequence: CDR1 SGHTA, CDR2 FQGTGA. CDR3 sequence (DNA): TGTGCCAGCAGCTTAGGGTACAGTAATTCACCCCTCCACTTT. Its translation: CASSLGYSNSPLHF.

The genes are TRBV29-1 and TRBJ1-2; D not resolved. V lost 6 bases to trimming and J lost 10 bases, with 18 bases between them. CDR3 length: 12 amino acids. The germline V gene encodes CDR1 SQVTM and CDR2 ANQGSEA. The CDR3 DNA reads as TGCAGCGTCCAAGGGCTGAGATATAACTACACCTTC. Residues: CSVQGLRYNYTF.

As for this clonotype: One junction end does not reproduce the germline sequence, and a read error may be involved. The chain carries TRBV13 and TRBJ2-7, with 10 bases aligning to TRBD1. Germline lookup yields CDR1 PRHDT and CDR2 FYEKMQ (reference sequence). This CDR3 has 18 residues. CDR3 nucleotides: TGTGCCAGCAGCTTCCGGGACAGGGGCCCCGAAATCTCCTACGAGCAATACTTC. It encodes CASSFRDRGPEISYEQYF.

The table lists this clonotype with many counts. The chain links TRBV27 to TRBJ1-1, with 9 bases that match TRBD1. Looked up from germline, CDR1 is MNHEY and CDR2 is SMNVEV (reference sequence). The J segment lost 1 base and the V segment lost 5 bases, leaving 2 bases of the junction unmatched. This CDR3 is 14 amino acids long. The CDR3 DNA reads as TGTGCCAGCAGTGGACAGGGGAGGAACACTGAAGCTTTCTTT. Encoded protein: CASSGQGRNTEAFF.

Points on this clonotype: At one end, the junction sequence differs from germline, possibly due to a read error. J is TRBJ2-1 and V is TRBV6-6; D is possibly TRBD1 (6 bases). Germline CDR1 reads MNHNY; CDR2 reads SVGAGI (reference sequence). The CDR3 length is 15 residues. The CDR3 region is CASRLRTASYDEQFF. Here the CDR3 DNA reads TGTGCCAGCAGGCTCAGGACAGCAAGCTACGATGAGCAGTTCTTC.

This clonotype was counted a single time. A clone one base away is much larger, so this may be a read error. The V call is TRBV24-1, the J call TRBJ2-3; 10 bases fit TRBD1. Germline CDR1 reads KGHDR; CDR2 reads SFDVKD. V dropped 2 bases and J dropped 3; count of bases not matched to a gene: 4. This CDR3 contains 16 residues. The DNA for the CDR3 is TGTGCCACCAGTGATTCGTGGACAGGGGGTACAGATACGCAGTATTTT. Its protein product is CATSDSWTGGTDTQYF.

Concerning this clonotype itself: Mismatch with germline at one junction end may stem from a read error. The rearrangement joins TRBV7-3 to TRBJ2-7; D is possibly TRBD1 or TRBD2 (5 bases each). Germline CDR1 reads SGHTA; CDR2 reads FQGTGA. The length of the CDR3 is 14 residues. CDR3 nucleotides: TGCGCCAGCAGCTTTTCCCGGGGCTCCCACAAGCAGTACTTC. This gives the protein CASSFSRGSHKQYF.

A word on this clonotype: A much larger clone lies a single base off, so this may be a read error. The chain joins TRBV6-9 to TRBJ1-1; no firm D call. The CDR3 spans 11 residues. The germline V gene encodes CDR1 MNHGY and CDR2 SVAAGI. In DNA form, the CDR3 reads TGTTCCAGCAGTTATTTCGCTGAAGCTTTCTTT. Its translation is CSSSYFAEAFF.

This clonotype has ten or more counts. In nucleotides, the CDR3 is TGTGCCAGCAGTGCACCGGGACAGGGCATAAATGAGCAGTTCTTC. It translates to CASSAPGQGINEQFF. The rearrangement joins TRBV27 to TRBJ2-1; TRBD1 aligns across 9 bases. The CDR3 has 15 amino acids. Germline-derived CDR1 and CDR2 are MNHEY and SMNVEV (reference sequence). With V trimmed by 5 bases and J by 7 bases, 9 bases remained unmatched.